Following are 30 T cell receptor beta chains from one sample sequenced in a study of T cell responses to AZD1222 COVID-19 vaccine (dated by TCRdb to the early 2020s). Libraries came from the immunoSEQ multiplex PCR assay. What TCRdb holds here is the immuneACCESS table cut down to in-frame rearrangements. Part of the clones is not present; checked against another copy, under half of the missing clones reflect an unresolved V gene, and the others are unexplained. Present in this sample are 140,000 to 150,000 clones, more than 70% of which were seen just once. The ten largest clones capture about 4.8% of the sample. The time point tag for this specimen amounts to: about 28 days (+/-7) after the second vaccine dose. The source material was peripheral blood, sampled 28 days after the second AZD1222 dose. The receptor set was obtained from an adult who received the AZD1222 COVID-19 vaccine.

This sequence joins TRBV10-2 and TRBJ1-6, with D unresolved. The CDR3 loop spans 14 amino acids. The V gene lost 0 bases and the J gene lost 7 bases, with 7 bases spanning the gap. CDR1 and CDR2 (germline): WSHSY, SAAADI. The CDR3 DNA reads TGCGCCAGCAGTGAGTCAAGGTGGAATTCACCCCTCCACTTT. Amino acid sequence: CASSESRWNSPLHF.

The chain joins TRBV6-2 or TRBV6-3 to TRBJ1-6, with D maybe TRBD1 (6 bases). The CDR3 covers 15 residues. The V and J ends lost 2 bases and 6 bases respectively, with 11 bases between them. Germline V gene data show CDR1 as MNHEY and CDR2 as SVGEGT. This CDR3 is CASSYRDIGNSPLHF. The CDR3 nucleotides read TGTGCCAGCAGTTACCGGGACATCGGTAATTCACCCCTCCACTTT.

The chain combines TRBV5-4 with TRBJ2-5; D gene ambiguous. Germline CDR1 reads SGHNT; CDR2 reads YYREEE (reference sequence). With 5 bases removed from V and 3 bases from J, the gap between germline ends came to 20 bases. The CDR3 is made up of 16 amino acids. The CDR3 spells CASRMSAAESEETQYF. DNA of the CDR3: TGTGCCAGCAGAATGAGCGCGGCAGAATCTGAAGAGACCCAGTACTTC.

A single count supports this clone. The sample carries other DNA sequences with the same CDR3. The chain couples TRBV5-1 to TRBJ1-1, with D maybe TRBD1 (5 bases). The CDR3 has 14 residues. V shed 0 bases and J shed 1 base, with 7 bases lying between them. The germline V gene encodes CDR1 SGHRS and CDR2 YFSETQ. The CDR3 protein is CASSLAGTNTEAFF. CDR3 nucleotide sequence: TGCGCCAGCAGCTTGGCCGGGACGAACACTGAAGCTTTCTTT.

This chain uses TRBV10-2 with TRBJ1-2; possibly TRBD1 for D (6 bases). Trimming left V 4 bases short and J 4 bases short, with 13 bases between. Per germline, CDR1 WSHSY and CDR2 SAAADI. The CDR3 length is 14 residues. The CDR3 region has the DNA TGCGCCAGCAGTGCCGACGACAGGATCTATGGCTACACCTTC. Translation gives CASSADDRIYGYTF.

A remark on this clone: Other DNA sequences from this sample encode an identical CDR3 as well. This rearrangement joins TRBV5-1 to TRBJ1-2, with 7 bases matching TRBD1. This CDR3 spans 14 amino acids. Trimming removed 0 bases from V and 2 bases from J; junction bases left unmatched: 1. The germline CDR1 and CDR2 sequences are SGHRS and YFSETQ. The CDR3 DNA follows: TGCGCCAGCAGCTTGGACAGGGGCAACTATGGCTACACCTTC. Translating gives CASSLDRGNYGYTF.

The chain combines TRBV19 with TRBJ1-4; D is unresolved. V lost 7 bases and J 4 bases, leaving 7 bases between the germline ends. The CDR3 spans 12 residues. The germline gives CDR1 LNHDA, CDR2 SQIVND (reference sequence). The CDR3, as DNA: TGTGCCAGTAAGTCGGATAATGAAAAACTGTTTTTT. Its protein is CASKSDNEKLFF.

V gene TRBV6-6 combines with J gene TRBJ2-6; a possible D gene is TRBD2 (6 bases). CDR1 and CDR2 from the germline V gene are MNHNY and SVGAGI (reference sequence). The CDR3 length is 19 residues. V lost 5 bases to trimming and J lost 0 bases, with 20 bases between them. This CDR3 is CASSHRPGLTVSGANVLTF. CDR3 nucleotide sequence: TGTGCCAGCAGTCACAGGCCGGGACTTACTGTCTCTGGGGCCAACGTCCTGACTTTC.

V usage is TRBV7-9 and J usage is TRBJ1-4, with TRBD1 matching 7 bases. J gave up 8 bases and V 5 bases, and 11 bases lay outside the gene matches. CDR3 size: 15 residues. Germline V gene data show CDR1 as SEHNR and CDR2 as FQNEAQ (reference sequence). The CDR3 DNA sequence: TGTGCCAGCAGCGAACGCAGGGGGTCAGAGGAAAAACTGTTTTTT. This sequence encodes CASSERRGSEEKLFF.

The V gene is TRBV7-2, the J gene TRBJ1-2; 7 bases line up with TRBD1. After removal of 5 bases from V and 2 bases from J, the junction contained 2 bases not matched to a gene. There are 13 residues in the CDR3. The germline V gene has CDR1 SGHTA and CDR2 FQGNSA. The CDR3 bases are TGTGCCAGCAGCGTGACAGGGAACTATGGCTACACCTTC. Amino acid sequence: CASSVTGNYGYTF.

The chain couples TRBV6-1 to TRBJ2-5; weak D call: TRBD1 (6 bases). V was cut by 3 bases and J by 5 bases, with 22 bases left in between. CDR3 length: 17 residues. The germline V gene has CDR1 MNHNS and CDR2 SASEGT. Here the CDR3 DNA reads TGTGCCAGCAGTGATCCCACGGGCAGGGGCGCCTGGGAGACCCAGTACTTC. Its protein is CASSDPTGRGAWETQYF.

The V and J genes are TRBV4-1 and TRBJ2-3; D tentatively fits TRBD1 or TRBD2 (5 bases each). The CDR3 has 15 amino acids. With 3 bases removed from V and 6 bases from J, the gap between germline ends came to 16 bases. The germline V gene has CDR1 MGHRA and CDR2 YSYEKL. CDR3 nucleotides: TGCGCCAGCAGCCACCGGGACGAGAGCTCGGATACGCAGTATTTT. Translation gives CASSHRDESSDTQYF.

V and J are TRBV29-1 and TRBJ2-1; D possibly corresponds to TRBD2 (6 bases). CDR1 and CDR2 from the germline V gene are SQVTM and ANQGSEA. V was shortened by 3 bases and J by 4 bases, with 10 bases between the two germline ends. The CDR3 is 13 residues long. CDR3: CSVDTGLYNEQFF. The CDR3 DNA follows: TGCAGCGTTGATACGGGACTTTACAATGAGCAGTTCTTC.

This chain connects TRBV2 to TRBJ2-7, with D unclear. There are 11 residues in the CDR3. The germline V and J ends were trimmed by 2 bases and 10 bases, with 9 bases remaining between them. Germline V lookup: CDR1 SNHLY, CDR2 FYNNEI. Written as DNA, the CDR3 is TGTGCCAGCAGTGAAAGGGCGAGACAGTACTTC. Amino acids: CASSERARQYF.

The rearrangement joins TRBV29-1 to TRBJ2-7; D gene ambiguous. Per germline, CDR1 SQVTM and CDR2 ANQGSEA. V was trimmed by 2 bases and J by 4 bases, leaving 6 bases between them. There are 11 residues in the CDR3. In DNA form, the CDR3 reads TGCAGCGTTGAAATAATGTACGAGCAGTACTTC. It yields the protein CSVEIMYEQYF.

The chain carries TRBV7-2 and TRBJ1-1, with D maybe TRBD1 (6 bases). This CDR3 spans 15 amino acids. Trimming removed 2 bases from V and 1 base from J, with 11 bases in between. Germline V gene sequence: CDR1 SGHTA, CDR2 FQGNSA. This chain's CDR3 is CASSLPETGNTEAFF. CDR3 nucleotide sequence: TGTGCCAGCAGCTTACCCGAGACAGGGAACACTGAAGCTTTCTTT.

This chain joins TRBV4-1 and TRBJ1-1; D unclear. Germline assignment: CDR1 MGHRA and CDR2 YSYEKL. The CDR3 sequence is 18 residues long. Trimming took off 0 bases at V and 4 bases at J, with 21 bases between the two ends. CDR3 protein: CASSQDRAGPAWGTEAFF. The CDR3 nucleotides read TGCGCCAGCAGCCAAGATAGGGCAGGTCCTGCTTGGGGCACTGAAGCTTTCTTT.

The chain couples TRBV7-9 to TRBJ2-1; TRBD2 matches 9 bases. This CDR3 has 15 residues. V lost 1 base to trimming and J lost 4 bases; unmatched junction nucleotides: 2. Germline values: CDR1 SEHNR, CDR2 FQNEAQ (reference sequence). CDR3 amino acids: CASSLGSGGYNEQFF. DNA for the CDR3: TGTGCCAGCAGCTTAGGTAGCGGGGGTTACAATGAGCAGTTCTTC.

This clone has only a few counts. V gene TRBV3-1 (or the pseudogene TRBV3-2) combines with J gene TRBJ2-7, with a tentative D call TRBD1 (5 bases). The CDR3 is made up of 14 amino acids. CDR1 and CDR2 (germline): LGHDT, YNNKEL (reference sequence). The V and J ends lost 3 bases and 3 bases respectively, with 12 bases between them. The CDR3 DNA follows: TGTGCCAGCAGCCATTCTGTTCAGGGCTACGAGCAGTACTTC. It translates to CASSHSVQGYEQYF.

The gene calls are TRBV25-1 and TRBJ1-3, with TRBD1 as a possible D gene (6 bases). CDR1 MGHDK and CDR2 SYGVNS come from the germline V gene. Deletions cut 6 bases from V and 3 bases from J, with 12 bases between. This CDR3 is 14 amino acids long. The CDR3 sequence: CASREQGFGNTIYF. CDR3 DNA sequence: TGTGCCAGCAGGGAACAGGGATTTGGAAACACCATATATTTT.

The genes are TRBV13 and TRBJ2-1; D is perhaps TRBD1 (6 bases). V lost 5 bases and J lost 5, with 13 bases in between. Per the germline V gene, CDR1 is PRHDT and CDR2 is FYEKMQ (reference sequence). The CDR3 consists of 14 residues. CDR3 residues: CASSPWPGDNEQFF. CDR3 sequence (DNA): TGTGCCAGCAGCCCCTGGCCAGGGGACAATGAGCAGTTCTTC. Using reference TRBV13 and TRBJ2-1 for the parts outside the CDR3, the full variable domain is AAGVIQSPRHLIKEKRETATLKCYPIPRHDTVYWYQQGPGQDPQFLISFYEKMQSDKGSIPDRFSAQQFSDYHSELNMSSLELGDSALYFCASSPWPGDNEQFFGPGTRLTVL.

The V call is TRBV7-9, the J call TRBJ1-1, with 12 bases matching TRBD1. The junction had 9 bases not matched to a gene; V was cut back by 5 bases and J by 2 bases. The germline CDR1 and CDR2 sequences are SEHNR and FQNEAQ (reference sequence). This CDR3 is 17 amino acids long. CDR3: CASSRLGTGGINTEAFF. As DNA, the CDR3 is TGTGCCAGCAGCCGCCTGGGGACAGGGGGCATCAACACTGAAGCTTTCTTT.

This sequence joins TRBV19 and TRBJ2-1; TRBD1 might be the D (5 bases). The germline gives CDR1 LNHDA, CDR2 SQIVND (reference sequence). V lost 4 bases to trimming and J lost 4 bases, with 8 bases between them. This CDR3 is built from 13 residues. The CDR3 DNA reads as TGTGCCAGTAGTACCGACAGATACAATGAGCAGTTCTTC. Encoded protein: CASSTDRYNEQFF.

The chain is built from TRBV5-1 and TRBJ1-4; TRBD1 aligns across 9 bases. V was clipped by 3 bases and J by 7 bases; unmatched bases: 7. The CDR3 contains 15 residues. Germline V gene lookup returns CDR1 SGHRS and CDR2 YFSETQ. The CDR3 region has the DNA TGCGCCAGCAGCTCCGGGACAGGGTTTCCTGAAAAACTGTTTTTT. Translating it yields CASSSGTGFPEKLFF.

The rearrangement joins TRBV5-8 to TRBJ1-1; D perhaps matches TRBD1 (5 bases). The CDR3 length is 16 residues. Per germline, CDR1 SGHTS and CDR2 YDEGEE. The germline V and J ends were trimmed by 5 bases and 2 bases, with 19 bases remaining between them. Here the CDR3 DNA reads TGTGCCAGCAGTGAGAGGTTTACGGGGCTAAACACTGAAGCTTTCTTT. Translating it yields CASSERFTGLNTEAFF.

V and J are TRBV12-3 or TRBV12-4 and TRBJ2-7; D is unresolved. Trimming stripped 5 bases from V and 6 bases from J, with 8 bases between. The CDR3 has 11 residues. The CDR3 here is CASSPGREQYF. CDR3 nucleotide sequence: TGTGCCAGCAGTCCCGGGCGCGAGCAGTACTTC.

The chain employs TRBV29-1 and TRBJ2-5; 11 bases agree with TRBD2. The CDR3 consists of 14 residues. V lost 8 bases to trimming and J lost 1 base; unmatched junction nucleotides: 6. CDR1 and CDR2 from the germline V gene are SQVTM and ANQGSEA. The CDR3 spells CSCRLAGIQETQYF. The CDR3 bases are TGCAGCTGCAGACTAGCGGGGATCCAAGAGACCCAGTACTTC.

In its sample, this clone was seen once. The V and J genes are TRBV24-1 and TRBJ2-6; weak D call: TRBD2 (6 bases). Deletions cut 6 bases from V and 0 bases from J, with 8 bases between. Germline CDR1 KGHDR, CDR2 SFDVKD. There are 15 residues in the CDR3. CDR3 sequence: CATSRGNSGANVLTF. The CDR3 DNA reads as TGTGCCACCAGTCGGGGGAACTCTGGGGCCAACGTCCTGACTTTC.

The chain recombines TRBV28 with TRBJ1-5, with 7 positions matching TRBD1. Germline trimming cut 6 bases from V and 5 bases from J; bases unmatched to any gene: 4. This CDR3 region has 13 residues. Germline CDR1 and CDR2: MDHEN and SYDVKM. In DNA form, the CDR3 reads TGTGCCAGCAGACCTGACAGGGATCAGCCCCAGCATTTT. Its protein product is CASRPDRDQPQHF. The variable domain in full, with the rest retrieved from reference TRBV28 and TRBJ1-5, is DVKVTQSSRYLVKRTGEKVFLECVQDMDHENMFWYRQDPGLGLRLIYFSYDVKMKEKGDIPEGYSVSREKKERFSLILESASTNQTSMYLCASRPDRDQPQHFGDGTRLSIL.

The V and J genes are TRBV27 and TRBJ1-6, with D unresolved. V gave up 3 bases and J gave up 7 bases, with 10 bases separating them. The CDR3 contains 14 residues. CDR1 and CDR2 (germline): MNHEY, SMNVEV (reference sequence). CDR3 in DNA: TGTGCCAGCAGTTTTGGGAAGCTAAATTCACCCCTCCACTTT. Translated, it gives CASSFGKLNSPLHF.